This TCR beta chain was sequenced during a study of beta chain features in type 1 diabetes. As concerns this clone: The antigen remains unidentified.

Whole-study results and caveats: At VDJ recombination sites, type 1 diabetes patients had fewer insertions and more deleted nucleotides. Patients and controls would share equally any PCR tilt toward shorter templates. The study found that naive, central memory and Treg TCRB repertoires appeared more similar in patients than in healthy donors. TCRB CDR3 length was moderately but significantly reduced in all four CD4+ subsets of Type 1 diabetes patients.

The whole isolated RNA underwent reverse transcription, so sequencing captured expressed TCRB transcripts. Assay: immunoSEQ multiplex PCR; the TCRdb copy retains only in-frame clones and omits some. Of about 370,000 clones listed, 8.5% to 10% are singletons. One heparinised blood draw, averaging approximately 0.11 L, came from each donor. V lost 0 bases, J lost 0 bases, and 6 bases lay in between. The CDR3 sequence is 14 residues long. Germline V gene data show CDR1 as LNHNV and CDR2 as YYDKDF (reference sequence). The genes are TRBV15 and TRBJ2-7; tentative D call: TRBD2 (5 bases). This receptor was taken from a man aged 25 to 40 with type 1 diabetes. The sequenced sample consisted of central memory CD4+ T cells from blood. CDR3 nucleotides: TGTGCCACCAGCAGAGATCGGGGCTCCTACGAGCAGTACTTC. Its translation is CATSRDRGSYEQYF. Full variable domain (remainder filled in from reference TRBV15 and TRBJ2-7): DAMVIQNPRYQVTQFGKPVTLSCSQTLNHNVMYWYQQKSSQAPKLLFHYYDKDFNNEADTPDNFQSRRPNTSFCFLDIRSPGLGDTAMYLCATSRDRGSYEQYFGPGTRLTVT.